The rows below give T cell receptor beta chains drawn from one sample of a study of cytomegalovirus exposure and HLA in healthy donors. Method: immunoSEQ multiplex PCR; TCRdb's copy keeps in-frame clones and lacks some. The data hold some 79,000 clones, with around 81% observed a single time. The sample was PBMCs. These receptors all stem from a male donor in good health and CMV-seropositive. Both conserved end residues are part of each CDR3. The order of the fields is clone size, D gene, J gene, V gene, CDR3 DNA, CDR3 protein. The D gene is left open where the match is weak. Size is stated for part of the rows, as once, few or many counts, or as a class when the clone is expanded.

. | . | TRBJ2-2 | TRBV18 | TGTGCCAGCTCCCCGAGGGCGGCGAACACCGGGGAGCTGTTTTTT | CASSPRAANTGELFF
. | . | TRBJ1-1 | TRBV6-5 | TGTGCCAGCAGTATACATCCCAACACTGAAGCTTTCTTT | CASSIHPNTEAFF
. | TRBD2 | TRBJ2-7 | TRBV5-4 | TGTGCCAGCAGCCCGGATCTAGCGGGGGAGGCCTACGAGCAGTACTTC | CASSPDLAGEAYEQYF
. | . | TRBJ1-4 | TRBV29-1 | TGCAGCGCCGGTGGGGACCGGGAGGGAAAACTGTTTTTT | CSAGGDREGKLFF
. | TRBD1 | TRBJ1-6 | TRBV4-3 | TGCGCCAGCAGCCAAAAACGACAGGGGACGTCACCCCTCCACTTT | CASSQKRQGTSPLHF
few | . | TRBJ1-4 | TRBV21-1 | TGTGCCAGCAGAGGCAGGTCCCATGAAAAACTGTTTTTT | CASRGRSHEKLFF
. | . | TRBJ2-3 | TRBV9 | TGTGCCAGCAGCCCCGGGATCCTCCACGGGGATACGCAGTATTTT | CASSPGILHGDTQYF
. | . | TRBJ2-2 | TRBV27 | TGTGCCAGCAGTTTGGTACCCCCGGCAGGGGCAACCGGGGAGCTGTTTTTT | CASSLVPPAGATGELFF
. | TRBD2 | TRBJ2-7 | TRBV28 | TGTGCCAGCAGTTTTAGTCTAGCGGGGTCCTACGAGCAGTACTTC | CASSFSLAGSYEQYF
. | TRBD2 | TRBJ2-7 | TRBV28 | TGTGCCAGCAGTGCGATGTCAGAAGGGACTAGGTTC | CASSAMSEGTRF
. | . | TRBJ1-2 | TRBV18 | TGTGCCAGCTCACCATCTTCCGGGAGCCTCTATGGCTACACCTTC | CASSPSSGSLYGYTF
. | . | TRBJ2-7 | TRBV4-1 | TGCGCCAGCAGCCAAGATAGAGCAGGGTCCTACGAGCAGTACTTC | CASSQDRAGSYEQYF
. | . | TRBJ1-1 | TRBV4-3 | TGCGCCAGCAGCCAGAAAAGCTTCTCCACCGATTATAGTCGGGGGAACACTGAAGCTTTCTTT | CASSQKSFSTDYSRGNTEAFF
once | . | TRBJ1-6 | TRBV27 | TGTGCCAGCAGTTTATCGTCCGGGAGCCTTTCACCCCTCCACTTT | CASSLSSGSLSPLHF
once | . | TRBJ2-3 | TRBV9 | TGTGCCAGCAGCGTAGGGCCAGATACGCAGTATTTT | CASSVGPDTQYF
. | TRBD2 | TRBJ2-2 | TRBV7-2 | TGTGCCAGCAGCCCGGGACTAGCGTTGATCACCGGGGAGCTGTTTTTT | CASSPGLALITGELFF
. | TRBD1 | TRBJ1-1 | TRBV6-5 | TGTGCCAGCAGATCGGGACAGGAGGCCCCTGAAGCTTTCTTT | CASRSGQEAPEAFF
. | . | TRBJ1-4 | TRBV29-1 | TGCAGCGTTGAATGGGGGGACTGGGTTTCTGAAAAACTGTTTTTT | CSVEWGDWVSEKLFF
. | TRBD2 | TRBJ2-7 | TRBV27 | TGTGCCAGCAGTTTAATATTGGCGGGAGGGCCGGACGAGCAGTACTTC | CASSLILAGGPDEQYF
. | . | TRBJ1-1 | TRBV19 | TGTGCCAGTAGTACGGGGGTGTCCACTGAAGCTTTCTTT | CASSTGVSTEAFF
few | . | TRBJ1-1 | TRBV2 | TGTGCCAGCAGGCGGACAGAGAACACTGAAGCTTTCTTT | CASRRTENTEAFF
. | . | TRBJ2-1 | TRBV5-1 | TGCGCCAGCAGCTTGGTTTCCGCGGCGGGCCTGGAGCAGTTCTTC | CASSLVSAAGLEQFF
. | . | TRBJ2-7 | TRBV10-3 | TGTGCCATCAGGGAGGCCCGGGGGACCTACGAGCAGTACTTC | CAIREARGTYEQYF
. | . | TRBJ2-3 | TRBV5-1 | TGCGCCAGCAGCTTGGGACAGGCAACAGATACGCAGTATTTT | CASSLGQATDTQYF
. | . | TRBJ2-1 | TRBV18 | TGTGCCAGCTCCGCCTTGACCGAGGGTGAGCAGTTCTTC | CASSALTEGEQFF
once | TRBD2 | TRBJ2-7 | TRBV4-1 | TGCGCCAGCAGCCAAGGGACTAGCGGGCCCTACGAGCAGTACTTC | CASSQGTSGPYEQYF
. | . | TRBJ2-7 | TRBV19 | TGTGCCACCGCGGTTCTCTACGAGCAGTACTTC | CATAVLYEQYF
few | TRBD2 | TRBJ2-1 | TRBV6-4 | TGTGCCAGCAGCGTCCTAGCGGGAGAGGTAAATGAGCAGTTCTTC | CASSVLAGEVNEQFF
. | . | TRBJ2-7 | TRBV5-1 | TGCGCCAGCAGCTTGGGACAGCCGTACTCCTGGGAGCAGTACTTC | CASSLGQPYSWEQYF
once | . | TRBJ2-5 | TRBV11-1 | TGTGCCAGCAGCTTAGCGCATAGGGGTGGGAGGGAGACCCAGTACTTC | CASSLAHRGGRETQYF
. | TRBD1 | TRBJ1-4 | TRBV4-2 | TGTGCCAGCAGCATCCCTTTTTTTCGGACAGGGGGCCGAAAACTGTTTTTT | CASSIPFFRTGGRKLFF
. | . | TRBJ2-3 | TRBV28 | TGTGCCAGCAGTTCAGTGCCGGAGACAGATACGCAGTATTTT | CASSSVPETDTQYF
. | . | TRBJ2-3 | TRBV7-8 | TGTGCCAGCAGTCCAAAGCGGGCCCGGGGAGATACGCAGTATTTT | CASSPKRARGDTQYF
once | TRBD2 | TRBJ2-1 | TRBV18 | TGTGCCAGCTCACCCGGGACTAGCGGGGCATACAATGAGCAGTTCTTC | CASSPGTSGAYNEQFF
once | . | TRBJ2-7 | TRBV14 | TGTGCCAGCAGCCAAGGGCACGGGATGACCTACGAGCAGTACTTC | CASSQGHGMTYEQYF
. | TRBD1 | TRBJ2-1 | TRBV9 | TGTGCCAGCAGCGTCCAAAGGGGGCTCGGATACAATGAGCAGTTCTTC | CASSVQRGLGYNEQFF
. | TRBD2 | TRBJ2-7 | TRBV27 | TGTGCCAGCAGTTTCGCTAGCGGCTACGAGCAGTACTTC | CASSFASGYEQYF
few | . | TRBJ1-1 | TRBV19 | TGTGCCAGTGGCCTAGATGCGGGGACCGAAGCTTTCTTT | CASGLDAGTEAFF
. | . | TRBJ1-6 | TRBV21-1 | TGTGCCAGCAGCAAGCTCGGACAGGGGTATAATTCACCCCTCCACTTT | CASSKLGQGYNSPLHF
. | TRBD2 | TRBJ2-1 | TRBV7-9 | TGTTCCAGCAGCTCCGCCTTTAGCGGGGAAACCTACAATGAGCAGTTCTTC | CSSSSAFSGETYNEQFF
few | TRBD1 | TRBJ1-4 | TRBV6-6 | TGTGCCAGCAGGGCGGGACAGGGGGGTGAAAAACTGTTTTTT | CASRAGQGGEKLFF
. | . | TRBJ2-2 | TRBV7-9 | TGTGCCAGCAGAACGGGGTCCGGGGAGCTGTTTTTT | CASRTGSGELFF
few | . | TRBJ1-1 | TRBV7-2 | TGTGCCAGCAGCTTCCAGGGTTTTAGGAACACTGAAGCTTTCTTT | CASSFQGFRNTEAFF
. | TRBD2 | TRBJ2-7 | TRBV19 | TGTGCCAGTAGTATAGAGATTGCGGGGGTTGGCTACGAGCAGTACTTC | CASSIEIAGVGYEQYF
. | . | TRBJ2-3 | TRBV13 | TGTGCCAGCAGCTCAACTATCGGGGGATCTCCCACAGATACGCAGTATTTT | CASSSTIGGSPTDTQYF